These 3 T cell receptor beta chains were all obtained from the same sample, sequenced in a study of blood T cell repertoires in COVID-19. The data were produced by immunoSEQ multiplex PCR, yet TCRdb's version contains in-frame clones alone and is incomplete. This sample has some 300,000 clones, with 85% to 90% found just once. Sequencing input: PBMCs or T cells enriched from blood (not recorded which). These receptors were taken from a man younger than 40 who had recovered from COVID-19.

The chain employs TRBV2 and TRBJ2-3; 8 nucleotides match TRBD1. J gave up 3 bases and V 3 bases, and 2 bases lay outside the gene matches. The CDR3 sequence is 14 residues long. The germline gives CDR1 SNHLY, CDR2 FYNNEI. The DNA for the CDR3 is TGTGCCAGCAGTGACCAGGGGGCTACAGATACGCAGTATTTT. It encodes CASSDQGATDTQYF.

CDR3 residues: CASSFHIYEQYF. DNA for the CDR3: TGTGCCAGCAGCTTCCACATCTACGAGCAGTACTTC. The chain has TRBV14 and TRBJ2-7; D is uncertain. V lost 5 bases to trimming and J lost 3 bases, with 8 bases between them. The germline gives CDR1 SGHDN, CDR2 FVKESK. CDR3 length equals 12 residues.

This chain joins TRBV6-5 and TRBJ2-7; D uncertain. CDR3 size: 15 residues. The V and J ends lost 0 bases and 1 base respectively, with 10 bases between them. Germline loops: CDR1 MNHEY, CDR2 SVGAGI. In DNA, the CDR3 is TGTGCCAGCAGTTACTCGAGAGCAGGATCCTACGAGCAGTACTTC. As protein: CASSYSRAGSYEQYF.